Listed below are T cell receptor beta chains from one sample, sequenced in a study of blood T cells in healthy people across ages. TCRdb used MiXCR to reprocess the 5' RACE reads, holding one entry per CDR3 protein. The sample has over 1,500,000 distinct CDR3 sequences, about 49% seen once. The sequencing input was blood. These receptor sequences come from a woman between 35 and 50 years old in good health. Each CDR3 is given with its conserved first and last residue. A D gene is named only where the DNA matches it firmly. Not all rows give a size; the values are once, few, many and, for expanded clones, a class.

TRBV28	TRBD1	NA	TRBJ2-7	CASLSQDERQGYYEQYF	TGTGCCAGCTTGAGCCAGGACGAAAGACAGGGATACTACGAGCAGTACTTC
TRBV5-1	TRBD1	NA	TRBJ2-1	CASSRLTGGTYNEQFF	TGCGCCAGCAGCCGGCTTACAGGGGGCACCTACAATGAGCAGTTCTTC
TRBV20-1	NA	NA	TRBJ1-2	CSARVSGPGGYTF	TGCAGTGCTAGAGTCTCCGGGCCAGGAGGCTACACCTTC
TRBV28	NA	few	TRBJ2-3	CASSPGVRGGTDTQYF	TGTGCCAGCAGCCCAGGGGTTAGAGGGGGCACAGATACGCAGTATTTT
TRBV11-2	NA	NA	TRBJ2-1	CASSPFSASGPNNEQFF	TGTGCCAGTAGCCCTTTTTCTGCCTCAGGCCCTAACAATGAGCAGTTCTTC
TRBV5-6	TRBD1	NA	TRBJ2-1	CASSLQGLIHNEQFF	TGTGCCAGCAGCCTACAGGGGCTGATCCACAATGAGCAGTTCTTC
TRBV25-1	NA	NA	TRBJ1-5	CASSTGLGQPQHF	TGTGCCAGCAGTACAGGGTTGGGTCAGCCCCAGCATTTT
TRBV4-1	TRBD1	few	TRBJ1-2	CASSQSVGQGANYGYTF	TGCGCCAGCAGCCAGTCAGTGGGACAGGGGGCGAACTATGGCTACACCTTC
TRBV2	TRBD1	NA	TRBJ1-5	CASAGQGYQPQHF	TGTGCCAGCGCTGGACAGGGGTATCAGCCCCAGCATTTT
TRBV28	TRBD2	few	TRBJ2-1	CASSSRTRSSEQFF	TGTGCCAGCAGTTCAAGGACTAGATCGAGTGAGCAGTTCTTC
TRBV2	NA	NA	TRBJ1-1	CASSPQQGGFAAFF	TGTGCCAGCAGTCCACAACAGGGAGGGTTCGCAGCTTTCTTT
TRBV4-3	TRBD2	NA	TRBJ2-1	CASSQALAGARGQFF	TGCGCCAGCAGCCAAGCTCTAGCGGGGGCCCGGGGGCAGTTCTTC
TRBV20-1	TRBD2	many	TRBJ2-7	CSARTPGLDYEQYF	TGCAGTGCTAGAACCCCGGGACTAGACTACGAGCAGTACTTC
TRBV29-1	NA	NA	TRBJ1-4	CSVGGSGEKLFF	TGCAGCGTTGGCGGGTCAGGAGAAAAACTGTTTTTT
TRBV7-8	NA	NA	TRBJ1-2	CASSLAGAHYGYTF	TGTGCCAGCAGCTTAGCGGGGGCTCACTATGGCTACACCTTC
TRBV15	NA	NA	TRBJ1-4	CATSRDGQGNEKLFF	TGTGCCACCAGCAGAGATGGGCAGGGGAATGAAAAACTGTTTTTT
TRBV29-1	NA	NA	TRBJ1-5	CSVALGRNQPQHF	TGCAGCGTTGCGCTAGGGCGCAATCAGCCCCAGCATTTT
TRBV4-3	NA	NA	TRBJ2-1	CASSQALTALYNEQFF	TGCGCCAGCAGCCAAGCATTGACGGCACTCTACAATGAGCAGTTCTTC
TRBV28	NA	few	TRBJ2-1	CASTRSSYNEQFF	TGTGCCAGCACACGTAGCTCCTACAATGAGCAGTTCTTC
TRBV7-2	NA	NA	TRBJ2-5	CASRMGGIKETQYF	TGTGCCAGCAGGATGGGGGGCATCAAAGAGACCCAGTACTTC
TRBV12-3/TRBV12-4	TRBD1	once	TRBJ1-2	CTSSLEVGTGPNHYGYTF	TGTACCAGCAGTTTAGAAGTGGGGACAGGGCCTAATCATTATGGCTACACCTTC
TRBV27	NA	NA	TRBJ1-2	CASSNRVPGGYTF	TGTGCCAGCAGTAACAGGGTTCCGGGTGGCTACACCTTC
TRBV7-2	NA	NA	TRBJ1-1	CASRPGVGEAFF	TGTGCCAGCAGACCAGGGGTCGGGGAAGCTTTCTTT
TRBV28	NA	NA	TRBJ1-5	CASSPFGRINQPQHF	TGTGCCAGCAGCCCGTTTGGACGTATCAATCAGCCCCAGCATTTT
TRBV6-2/TRBV6-3	TRBD1	NA	TRBJ2-5	CASRPPGQGEYF	TGTGCCAGCAGACCCCCGGGACAGGGGGAGTACTTC
TRBV10-3	NA	NA	TRBJ1-2	CAISEGRPSGPGYTF	TGTGCCATCAGTGAAGGACGGCCCTCGGGTCCTGGCTACACCTTC
TRBV5-1	NA	NA	TRBJ1-1	CASSLVPGVLEAFF	TGCGCCAGCAGCTTGGTGCCGGGCGTGCTAGAAGCTTTCTTT
TRBV7-2	TRBD1	once	TRBJ2-3	CASSSGQGAARVQPQYF	TGTGCCAGCAGCTCCGGACAGGGGGCGGCTCGTGTGCAGCCCCAGTATTTT
TRBV7-2	TRBD2	NA	TRBJ2-1	CASFLAGGPYEQFF	TGTGCCAGCTTCCTAGCGGGAGGTCCCTATGAGCAGTTCTTC
TRBV6-1	NA	NA	TRBJ2-7	CASSVPRAVLAGYEQYF	TGTGCCAGCAGTGTCCCGAGGGCGGTCCTCGCCGGCTACGAGCAGTACTTC
TRBV11-1	NA	few	TRBJ2-3	CASSLGGDRTDTQYF	TGTGCCAGCAGTCTAGGGGGTGACAGAACAGATACGCAGTATTTT
TRBV5-1	TRBD1	NA	TRBJ1-2	CASSRRGVEGYTF	TGCGCCAGCAGTCGCAGGGGGGTGGAAGGCTACACCTTC
TRBV9	TRBD2	NA	TRBJ2-7	CASSVEGGPSYEQYF	TGTGCCAGCAGCGTAGAGGGAGGGCCCTCCTACGAGCAGTACTTC
TRBV3-1	TRBD2	NA	TRBJ2-7	CASSLQTSGATEQYF	TGTGCCAGCAGCCTTCAGACTAGCGGGGCCACCGAGCAGTACTTC
TRBV5-4	TRBD2	NA	TRBJ2-3	CASSLIPSGGMGDTQYF	TGTGCCAGCAGCCTGATTCCTAGCGGGGGGATGGGGGATACGCAGTATTTT
TRBV20-1	NA	few	TRBJ2-7	CSAARDTLGEQYF	TGCAGTGCTGCCCGGGACACCCTTGGGGAGCAGTACTTC
TRBV20-1	NA	once	TRBJ2-3	CSARPGVASDTQYF	TGCAGTGCTAGACCCGGAGTAGCCTCAGATACGCAGTATTTT
TRBV29-1	NA	few	TRBJ2-1	CSVVEDIGINEQFF	TGCAGCGTTGTCGAGGACATCGGTATAAATGAGCAGTTCTTC
TRBV7-8	TRBD1	NA	TRBJ2-1	CASSSAAGHAGTANNEQFF	TGTGCCAGCAGCTCCGCGGCTGGGCATGCCGGGACAGCCAACAATGAGCAGTTCTTC
TRBV28	NA	NA	TRBJ2-5	CASLNLGGPQETQYF	TGTGCCAGCCTTAACTTGGGGGGGCCACAAGAGACCCAGTACTTC
TRBV20-1	NA	NA	TRBJ1-5	CGDTGPRRNQPQHF	TGCGGAGATACGGGACCCAGGCGCAATCAGCCCCAGCATTTT
TRBV28	NA	NA	TRBJ2-7	CASSVDILEQYF	TGTGCCAGCAGTGTGGACATCCTGGAGCAGTACTTC
TRBV5-6	NA	few	TRBJ2-3	CASSLMGGLTDTQYF	TGTGCCAGCAGCTTGATGGGGGGGCTCACAGATACGCAGTATTTT
TRBV21-1	NA	NA	TRBJ1-2	CASSKVGGGCYTF	TGTGCCAGCAGCAAAGTAGGGGGGGGGTGCTACACCTTC
TRBV2	NA	NA	TRBJ2-3	CASSDMRQGNRDTQYF	TGTGCCAGCAGTGATATGAGGCAGGGGAATAGAGATACGCAGTATTTT
TRBV24-1	NA	NA	TRBJ2-1	CATSDGSDRSYNEQFF	TGTGCCACCAGTGATGGTTCGGACCGCTCCTACAATGAGCAGTTCTTC
TRBV6-2/TRBV6-3	TRBD2	NA	TRBJ2-1	CASHVAGVDNEQFF	TGTGCCAGCCATGTAGCGGGGGTAGACAATGAGCAGTTCTTC
TRBV7-2	NA	NA	TRBJ2-5	CASSVGRKETQYF	TGTGCCAGCAGCGTAGGCCGAAAAGAGACCCAGTACTTC
TRBV27	NA	once	TRBJ1-5	CASSPAPTGINQPQHF	TGTGCCAGCAGTCCCGCCCCGACAGGCATCAATCAGCCCCAGCATTTT
TRBV7-9	TRBD2	NA	TRBJ2-5	CASSWGGLETQYF	TGTGCCAGCAGCTGGGGGGGTCTCGAGACCCAGTACTTC
TRBV4-1	NA	few	TRBJ2-5	CASSRLRAGETQYF	TGCGCCAGCAGCCGTCTAAGGGCTGGAGAGACCCAGTACTTC
TRBV29-1	TRBD2	NA	TRBJ2-5	CSVMTSHAETQYF	TGCAGCGTTATGACTAGCCATGCGGAGACCCAGTACTTC